Only one count was recorded for the clone carrying this T cell receptor beta chain. The data are from a study of blood T cell repertoires in COVID-19. About the study: Whether acute or convalescent, the COVID-19 samples came from the United States, Italy and Spain.

Source study methods: Amplification with reference gene primers provided the estimates of nucleated cell counts. TCRdb's copy holds only in-frame clones and misses some; the assay was immunoSEQ multiplex PCR. That table supplies the V and J calls and clone size; D and trimming were determined from the DNA. The table lists some 46,000 clones, 85% of them singletons. V lost 2 bases, J lost 2 bases, and 16 bases lay in between. Germline CDR1 reads MNHEY; CDR2 reads SVGEGT. The CDR3 is 16 residues long. This TCR was sampled from a man aged 60 to 75 with acute or convalescent COVID-19. The chain links TRBV6-2 or TRBV6-3 to TRBJ2-7; D may be TRBD2 (6 bases). Material: peripheral blood. The CDR3 bases are TGTGCCAGCAGTTACCCGAGGGGCGGGATGGCCTACGAGCAGTACTTC. Amino acids: CASSYPRGGMAYEQYF.